The source of this T cell receptor (beta chain) is a study of control samples from healthy donors and cancer patients. The protocol was immunoSEQ multiplex PCR, while the TCRdb copy is restricted to in-frame clones and leaves out a portion. The data hold fewer than 500,000 clones, with 75% to 95% observed a single time. CDR1 is MDHEN and CDR2 is SYDVKM in the germline V gene. The trim removed 5 bases at V and 3 bases at J, leaving 9 bases unmatched. The length of the CDR3 is 16 residues. Sample: PBMCs. The TCR was taken from a man in his forties or fifties with head and neck cancer. The chain employs TRBV28 and TRBJ1-5; TRBD1 matches 8 bases. The CDR3 DNA reads TGTGCCAGCAGTAGATTTCCGGGACAGGTCAATCAGCCCCAGCATTTT. It is translated as CASSRFPGQVNQPQHF.